A single sample gave rise to the 16 T cell receptor beta chains below, sequenced in a study of T cells in Graves' hyperthyroidism and ophthalmopathy. Amplification yielded TCR beta CDR3 regions, with RNA transcripts as the source. HTBI primers were used for first-round RT-PCR of the TCR CDR3. TCRdb reprocessed the multiplex PCR reads with MiXCR, giving one entry per CDR3 protein. The sample contains about 290,000 distinct CDR3 sequences, about 17% of which appear only once. The source material was blood. The receptors were gathered from a woman aged 55-75 years with Graves' ophthalmopathy.

This rearrangement joins TRBV9 to TRBJ2-3, with D possibly being TRBD1 (7 bases). Germline CDR1 SGDLS, CDR2 YYNGEE. This CDR3 region has 15 residues. V was pared by 4 bases and J by 4 bases, with 16 bases between. The CDR3 nucleotides are TGTGCCAGCAGCCAGAGGCAGGGGGGATCAGATACGCAGTATTTT. Protein sequence: CASSQRQGGSDTQYF.

This clonotype has a count of ten or more. The rearrangement links TRBV7-8 to TRBJ1-4, with 7 bases identical to TRBD1. This CDR3 contains 17 residues. Germline V gives CDR1 SGHVS, CDR2 FQNEAQ. Trimming cost V 4 bases and J 5 bases; bases outside gene matches: 13. The CDR3 DNA sequence: TGTGCCAGCAGCTCCGTCGACGGACAGGTTTACAATGAAAAACTGTTTTTT. It specifies CASSSVDGQVYNEKLFF.

This clonotype has only one observation. The chain recombines TRBV3-1 with TRBJ2-3; D is possibly TRBD2 (6 bases). The CDR3 totals 15 residues. From germline, CDR1 is LGHDT and CDR2 YNNKEL (reference sequence). The V gene lost 2 bases and the J gene lost 2 bases, with 11 bases spanning the gap. As DNA, the CDR3 is TGTGCCAGCAGCCAATTGCGGGACTTCACAGATACGCAGTATTTT. The encoded protein is CASSQLRDFTDTQYF.

This clonotype occurred many times. V is TRBV3-1 and J is TRBJ2-7, with a possible D match to TRBD1 (6 bases). Germline values: CDR1 LGHDT, CDR2 YNNKEL (reference sequence). V was clipped by 2 bases and J by 5 bases, with 13 bases between them. There are 14 residues in the CDR3. CDR3 sequence: CASSQSAGVNEQYF. The CDR3 region has the DNA TGTGCCAGCAGCCAATCCGCAGGGGTCAACGAGCAGTACTTC.

The chain joins TRBV27 to TRBJ2-1, with 10 positions matching TRBD1. V was clipped by 5 bases and J by 4 bases; unmatched bases: 5. The CDR3 contains 15 residues. Germline V gene lookup returns CDR1 MNHEY and CDR2 SMNVEV (reference sequence). CDR3 sequence (DNA): TGTGCCAGCAGTCAGACAGGGGGCCGATACAATGAGCAGTTCTTC. This encodes CASSQTGGRYNEQFF.

This clonotype showed up many times. V is TRBV27 and J is TRBJ2-3; the D is unclear. Germline lookup yields CDR1 MNHEY and CDR2 SMNVEV (reference sequence). This CDR3 contains 10 residues. V was clipped by 4 bases and J by 6 bases, with 2 bases between them. CDR3 sequence (DNA): TGTGCCAGCAGTTGGGATACGCAGTATTTT. Protein sequence: CASSWDTQYF.

This clonotype came up many times. The chain links TRBV12-5 to TRBJ2-7; perhaps TRBD1 as D (7 bases). The CDR3 runs to 17 residues. V was cut by 3 bases and J by 2 bases, with 20 bases left in between. Germline CDR1 is LGHNT and CDR2 is FRNRAP. In nucleotides, the CDR3 is TGTGCTAGTGGTTTTGAGCGAGGAGGGGACAGCACCTACGAGCAGTACTTC. Translation gives CASGFERGGDSTYEQYF. Together with reference TRBV12-5 and TRBJ2-7, the CDR3 gives the full variable domain: DARVTQTPRHKVTEMGQEVTMRCQPILGHNTVFWYRQTMMQGLELLAYFRNRAPLDDSGMPKDRFSAEMPDATLATLKIQPSEPRDSAVYFCASGFERGGDSTYEQYFGPGTRLTVT.

This clonotype was seen many times. The genes are TRBV28 and TRBJ2-7, with 8 nucleotides matching TRBD2. The CDR3 loop spans 14 amino acids. The germline gives CDR1 MDHEN, CDR2 SYDVKM. With 7 bases clipped from V and 2 bases from J, the junction kept 7 bases outside the gene matches. The CDR3 loop is CASTGTSLTYEQYF. The CDR3, as DNA: TGTGCCAGCACAGGGACTAGTCTCACCTACGAGCAGTACTTC.

This clonotype has a count of ten or more. The V gene is TRBV27, the J gene TRBJ2-5; tentatively, D is TRBD1 (6 bases). Germline CDR1 and CDR2: MNHEY and SMNVEV (reference sequence). This CDR3 has 14 residues. Between the trimmed V and J ends, which lost 3 bases and 3 bases, there was a span of 11 bases. The CDR3 DNA reads TGTGCCAGCAGTTTGACAGGAACCGAAGAGACCCAGTACTTC. This encodes CASSLTGTEETQYF.

This clonotype has at least ten counts. V is TRBV3-1 and J is TRBJ1-1; perhaps TRBD1 as D (5 bases). CDR1 and CDR2 from the germline V gene are LGHDT and YNNKEL (reference sequence). Trimming took off 2 bases at V and 8 bases at J, with 15 bases between the two ends. The CDR3 runs 14 residues. The CDR3 loop is CASSQSSKGLEAFF. CDR3 in DNA: TGTGCCAGCAGCCAAAGTTCTAAGGGACTCGAAGCTTTCTTT.

This clonotype was found many times. The chain uses TRBV20-1 and TRBJ2-7; 8 bases match TRBD2. After removal of 7 bases from V and 3 bases from J, the junction contained 8 bases not matched to a gene. This CDR3 region has 13 residues. Per the germline V gene, CDR1 is DFQATT and CDR2 is SNEGSKA (reference sequence). The CDR3 nucleotides read TGCAGTGTTCGAAGCGGGAGTGGCTACGAGCAGTACTTC. It is translated as CSVRSGSGYEQYF.

The chain recombines TRBV2 with TRBJ2-1; 15 bases line up with TRBD2. Per germline, CDR1 SNHLY and CDR2 FYNNEI. The trim removed 7 bases at V and 10 bases at J, leaving 11 bases unmatched. CDR3 size: 16 residues. CDR3 loop: CASTDPQGLAGGEQFF. In DNA, the CDR3 is TGTGCCAGCACCGATCCCCAGGGACTAGCGGGAGGCGAGCAGTTCTTC.

There are many counts of this clonotype. The chain carries TRBV27 and TRBJ1-1; 10 bases align to TRBD1. CDR1 is MNHEY, CDR2 SMNVEV, per germline (reference sequence). Trimming took 6 bases from V and 0 from J; bases not matched to a gene: 4. The CDR3 loop spans 15 amino acids. CDR3 nucleotide sequence: TGTGCCAGCAGGGACAGGGGGGTGATGAACACTGAAGCTTTCTTT. Protein product: CASRDRGVMNTEAFF.

This clonotype was counted at least ten times. This chain's CDR3 is CASSQGTGKETQYF. As DNA, the CDR3 is TGTGCCAGCAGCCAAGGGACAGGGAAAGAGACCCAGTACTTC. This chain joins TRBV7-9 and TRBJ2-5, with 9 bases that match TRBD1. The CDR3 consists of 14 residues. Germline CDR1 reads SEHNR; CDR2 reads FQNEAQ (reference sequence). V shed 5 bases, J shed 3 bases, and the junction held 4 bases outside the gene matches.

Remarks on this clonotype: This could be a read error, since a much larger clone is one nucleotide away. Because it lacks the conserved phenylalanine or tryptophan at the end, this CDR3 is likely a read error. The V and J genes are TRBV5-8 and TRBJ2-2; 11 positions agree with TRBD1. Germline V gene data show CDR1 as SGHTS and CDR2 as YDEGEE. There are 15 residues in the CDR3. The CDR3 bases are TGCGCCAGCAGTCAGGACAGGGGGCGCACCGGGGAGCTGTTTCTT. Translating gives CASSQDRGRTGELFL.

This clonotype came up many times. The V call is TRBV6-5, the J call TRBJ1-4; D unclear. Germline loops: CDR1 MNHEY, CDR2 SVGAGI. This CDR3 spans 14 amino acids. Trimming removed 2 bases from V and 5 bases from J, with 9 bases in between. The CDR3 bases are TGTGCCAGCAGTTACGCGGGGTACAATGAAAAACTGTTTTTT. Amino acids: CASSYAGYNEKLFF.